This passage covers 31 T cell receptor beta chains from one sample sequenced in a study of neoadjuvant anti-PD-1 for oral cavity cancer. Libraries were prepared by immunoSEQ multiplex PCR; TCRdb keeps only in-frame clonotypes and omits some of them. The sample contains around 6,900 clones, 74% of which appear only once. The source material was PBMCs, sampled before nivolumab (anti-PD-1) treatment. The receptors were gathered from a person aged 40 to 85 with oral cavity squamous cell carcinoma.

V is TRBV12-5 and J is TRBJ2-3, with D perhaps given as TRBD1 or TRBD2 (6 bases each). CDR3 length: 16 residues. CDR1 and CDR2 (germline): LGHNT, FRNRAP. The V end was cut by 0 bases, the J end by 6 bases, with 16 bases between. The CDR3 DNA reads as TGTGCTAGTGGTTTGGTACCAGGGTTCGGGGGCGATACGCAGTATTTT. It codes for CASGLVPGFGGDTQYF.

This clone was seen a few times. The chain is built from TRBV19 and TRBJ1-1; TRBD1 aligns across 9 bases. The length of the CDR3 is 14 residues. Per germline, CDR1 LNHDA and CDR2 SQIVND (reference sequence). Trimming removed 8 bases from V and 5 bases from J; junction bases left unmatched: 9. CDR3 bases: TGTGCCAGTGGGACAGGGAACGTGTGGACTGAAGCTTTCTTT. Its translation is CASGTGNVWTEAFF.

The CDR3 here is CASSPSGTGGSGANVLTF. The CDR3 DNA reads TGCGCCAGCAGCCCTTCCGGGACAGGGGGCTCCGGGGCCAACGTCCTGACTTTC. The chain recombines TRBV5-1 with TRBJ2-6; 12 bases are shared with TRBD1. Unmatched junction bases numbered 9, after V lost 4 bases and J lost 4 bases. Germline lookup yields CDR1 SGHRS and CDR2 YFSETQ. CDR3 size: 18 residues.

The chain uses TRBV4-2 and TRBJ1-1, with D possibly TRBD1 on 5 matching bases. Germline V gene data show CDR1 as LGHNA and CDR2 as YNFKEQ. Trimming left V 0 bases short and J 1 base short, with 9 bases between. The CDR3 has 15 amino acids. CDR3 coding DNA: TGTGCCAGCAGCCAAGATCGACAGAAGAACACTGAAGCTTTCTTT. Its protein is CASSQDRQKNTEAFF.

This clone was observed a few times. The chain joins TRBV7-9 to TRBJ1-2; D unclear. V was cut by 0 bases and J by 12 bases, with 11 bases left in between. CDR1 and CDR2 (germline): SEHNR, FQNEAQ (reference sequence). The CDR3 is 12 amino acids. The CDR3 bases are TGTGCCAGCAGCTTAGCGGACGGCAGAGACACCTTC. Protein: CASSLADGRDTF.

The rearrangement joins TRBV27 to TRBJ1-5; D uncertain. Looked up from germline, CDR1 is MNHEY and CDR2 is SMNVEV (reference sequence). Trimming pared 6 bases from V and 0 bases from J, leaving 12 bases between. The CDR3 contains 15 residues. The CDR3 region has the DNA TGTGCCAGCAGAAAGTTCGGGATTAGCAATCAGCCCCAGCATTTT. Residues: CASRKFGISNQPQHF.

By sample fraction, this clone is large. This chain joins TRBV19 and TRBJ1-5; TRBD1 matches 9 bases. The V gene's germline CDR1 is LNHDA and CDR2 SQIVND (reference sequence). Trimming at V came to 6 bases and at J to 2 bases, leaving 5 bases not matched to a gene. CDR3 length: 15 amino acids. CDR3 bases: TGTGCCAGTAGAAACAGGGGGCACGGCAATCAGCCCCAGCATTTT. This codes for CASRNRGHGNQPQHF.

The V call is TRBV12-5, the J call TRBJ2-5; TRBD1 might be the D (6 bases). The V and J ends lost 5 bases and 2 bases respectively, with 15 bases between them. Germline values: CDR1 LGHNT, CDR2 FRNRAP. CDR3 length: 15 amino acids. The CDR3 spells CASGPARTDQETQYF. The CDR3 DNA reads as TGTGCTAGTGGTCCCGCGCGGACAGATCAAGAGACCCAGTACTTC. The complete variable domain, with remaining parts taken from reference TRBV12-5 and TRBJ2-5, reads DARVTQTPRHKVTEMGQEVTMRCQPILGHNTVFWYRQTMMQGLELLAYFRNRAPLDDSGMPKDRFSAEMPDATLATLKIQPSEPRDSAVYFCASGPARTDQETQYFGPGTRLLVL.

The rearrangement joins TRBV6-5 to TRBJ1-2; no clear D. Trimming took 6 bases from V and 6 from J, leaving 8 bases between them. Germline V gives CDR1 MNHEY, CDR2 SVGAGI. The CDR3 extends over 11 amino acids. The DNA for the CDR3 is TGTGCCAGCAGGGATGCGGATGGCTACACCTTC. Translated: CASRDADGYTF.

The J gene is TRBJ1-1, the V gene TRBV18; tentative D call: TRBD1 (5 bases). The V gene's germline CDR1 is KGHSH and CDR2 LQKENI. The CDR3 contains 15 residues. Trimming removed 5 bases from V and 1 base from J, with 14 bases in between. The CDR3 DNA sequence: TGTGCCAGCTCATCTGACAGAGCTGGGAACACTGAAGCTTTCTTT. Its protein product is CASSSDRAGNTEAFF.

V gene TRBV5-8 combines with J gene TRBJ1-5, with 7 nucleotides matching TRBD1. Germline CDR1 SGHTS, CDR2 YDEGEE. This CDR3 has 16 amino acids. V trimming: 0 bases; J trimming: 5 bases; junction bases outside the gene matches: 8. CDR3 loop: CASSLGQGGEDQPQHF. As DNA, the CDR3 is TGTGCCAGCAGCTTGGGACAGGGCGGGGAAGATCAGCCCCAGCATTTT.

The chain joins TRBV28 to TRBJ1-4; D perhaps matches TRBD1 (5 bases). V was clipped by 5 bases and J by 3 bases, with 7 bases between them. The CDR3 contains 13 residues. From germline, CDR1 is MDHEN and CDR2 SYDVKM. CDR3 nucleotides: TGTGCCAGCAGTGGGGCCGCTAATGAAAAACTGTTTTTT. Translation gives CASSGAANEKLFF.

This clone was observed once. V usage is TRBV2 and J usage is TRBJ2-6; D unclear. CDR3 length equals 15 residues. The germline V gene encodes CDR1 SNHLY and CDR2 FYNNEI. Deletions cut 2 bases from V and 0 bases from J, with 5 bases between. The CDR3 nucleotides are TGTGCCAGCAGTGAATCGGGCTCTGGGGCCAACGTCCTGACTTTC. It is translated as CASSESGSGANVLTF.

This clone has only a few counts. The J gene is TRBJ2-3, the V gene TRBV4-3, with a possible D match to TRBD1 (5 bases). The CDR3 has 13 amino acids. The V end lost 3 bases, the J end lost 4 bases, and 8 bases lay between the germline ends. The germline V gene encodes CDR1 LGHNA and CDR2 YSLEER. The DNA of the CDR3 is TGCGCCAGCAGCCAGGCACAGGCAGATACGCAGTATTTT. Translating it yields CASSQAQADTQYF.

For the CDR3, the DNA is TGTGCCAGCAGCTTAGACAGGGGGCGCTTCTACAATGAGCAGTTCTTC. Translating it yields CASSLDRGRFYNEQFF. The V and J genes are TRBV11-1 and TRBJ2-1; TRBD1 matches at 9 bases. The J segment lost 3 bases and the V segment lost 1 base, leaving 4 bases of the junction unmatched. The CDR3 sequence is 16 residues long. Looked up from germline, CDR1 is SGHAT and CDR2 is FQDESV (reference sequence).

This chain joins TRBV10-3 and TRBJ2-7, with D possibly matching TRBD1 (5 bases). Trimming pared 8 bases from V and 0 bases from J, leaving 8 bases between. The germline V gene has CDR1 ENHRY and CDR2 SYGVKD. The CDR3 consists of 12 residues. The CDR3 DNA follows: TGTGCCATCGGGGCAGACTCCTACGAGCAGTACTTC. Protein: CAIGADSYEQYF.

This rearrangement joins TRBV5-4 to TRBJ2-7, with a weak D call TRBD1 (5 bases). The germline V and J ends were trimmed by 0 bases and 1 base, with 14 bases remaining between them. Germline V CDR1 and CDR2: SGHNT, YYREEE (reference sequence). The CDR3 covers 16 residues. The CDR3 region is CASSLEGPAVSYEQYF. CDR3 nucleotides: TGTGCCAGCAGCTTGGAGGGGCCAGCCGTTTCCTACGAGCAGTACTTC.

This chain uses TRBV5-8 with TRBJ1-4; D might be TRBD1 (5 bases). The ends were cut back, 2 bases at V and 1 base at J, with 9 bases in the middle. This CDR3 has 15 residues. CDR1 is SGHTS, CDR2 YDEGEE, per germline. CDR3 amino acids: CASSFSGGTNEKLFF. For the CDR3, the DNA is TGTGCCAGCAGCTTCTCCGGGGGAACTAATGAAAAACTGTTTTTT. Together with reference TRBV5-8 and TRBJ1-4, the CDR3 gives the full variable domain: EAGVTQSPTHLIKTRGQQATLRCSPISGHTSVYWYQQALGLGLQFLLWYDEGEERNRGNFPPRFSGRQFPNYSSELNVNALELEDSALYLCASSFSGGTNEKLFFGSGTQLSVL.

The V gene is TRBV9, the J gene TRBJ2-7; 7 bases align to TRBD2. The trim removed 4 bases at V and 1 base at J, leaving 5 bases unmatched. The CDR3 has 14 residues. The germline V gene encodes CDR1 SGDLS and CDR2 YYNGEE. In DNA, the CDR3 is TGTGCCAGCAGCCCTTGGGGGGGGTCCTACGAGCAGTACTTC. Translating it yields CASSPWGGSYEQYF.

The CDR3 reads CASSEAIKAFF. CDR3 nucleotide sequence: TGTGCCAGCAGTGAAGCGATTAAAGCTTTCTTT. This sequence joins TRBV2 and TRBJ1-1; no clear D. The CDR3 totals 11 residues. Between the trimmed V and J ends, which lost 0 bases and 9 bases, there was a span of 5 bases. From germline, CDR1 is SNHLY and CDR2 FYNNEI. Together with reference TRBV2 and TRBJ1-1, the CDR3 gives the full variable domain: EPEVTQTPSHQVTQMGQEVILRCVPISNHLYFYWYRQILGQKVEFLVSFYNNEISEKSEIFDDQFSVERPDGSNFTLKIRSTKLEDSAMYFCASSEAIKAFFGQGTRLTVV.

The rearrangement joins TRBV29-1 to TRBJ2-6; D may be TRBD1 (5 bases). V shed 4 bases and J shed 0 bases, with 19 bases lying between them. From germline, CDR1 is SQVTM and CDR2 ANQGSEA. This CDR3 is built from 18 residues. CDR3 protein: CSVGLSWGSNSGANVLTF. DNA of the CDR3: TGCAGCGTTGGGTTGTCATGGGGCTCCAACTCTGGGGCCAACGTCCTGACTTTC.

This chain links TRBV5-1 with TRBJ2-1, with D possibly being TRBD1 or TRBD2 (7 bases each). Deletions cut 3 bases from V and 5 bases from J, with 15 bases between. Germline-derived CDR1 and CDR2 are SGHRS and YFSETQ. CDR3 length: 15 amino acids. The CDR3 DNA follows: TGCGCCAGCAGCTGGGGGGGACAGCAAAACAATGAGCAGTTCTTC. Translation gives CASSWGGQQNNEQFF.

V and J are TRBV7-9 and TRBJ1-6; the D gene is possibly TRBD1 (6 bases). The V end lost 5 bases, the J end lost 7 bases, and 15 bases lay between the germline ends. CDR3 length equals 15 residues. CDR1 is SEHNR and CDR2 is FQNEAQ in the germline V gene (reference sequence). The CDR3 region is CASSRRGASNSPLHF. In DNA form, the CDR3 reads TGTGCCAGCAGCCGTAGGGGGGCGTCCAATTCACCCCTCCACTTT.

This rearrangement joins TRBV5-5 to TRBJ2-2; a weak D match, TRBD2 (6 bases). The CDR3 is 15 amino acids. Germline V gives CDR1 SGHKS, CDR2 YYEKEE (reference sequence). The V end lost 3 bases, the J end lost 2 bases, and 11 bases lay between the germline ends. This CDR3 is CASSSRDSNTGELFF. The DNA of the CDR3 is TGTGCCAGCAGCTCCCGGGACTCCAACACCGGGGAGCTGTTTTTT.

The V and J genes are TRBV6-1 and TRBJ2-1; D unresolved. Trimming took 1 base from V and 3 from J, leaving 7 bases between them. The germline V gene encodes CDR1 MNHNS and CDR2 SASEGT. The CDR3 consists of 14 residues. The CDR3 bases are TGTGCCAGCAGTGAAGTTGTCAGCTACAATGAGCAGTTCTTC. Amino acids: CASSEVVSYNEQFF.

The chain has TRBV2 and TRBJ1-4; D unclear. This CDR3 contains 11 residues. V was pared by 3 bases and J by 8 bases, with 4 bases between. Germline assignment: CDR1 SNHLY and CDR2 FYNNEI. CDR3 protein: CASSEVEKLFF. In DNA form, the CDR3 reads TGTGCCAGCAGTGAGGTCGAAAAACTGTTTTTT.

This chain connects TRBV5-6 to TRBJ1-2, with TRBD1 matching over 11 bases. Unmatched junction bases numbered 12, after V lost 2 bases and J lost 6 bases. The CDR3 is made up of 17 amino acids. CDR1 SGHDT and CDR2 YYEEEE come from the germline V gene. The chain's CDR3 is CASSLLVSRDRGNGYTF. The CDR3 bases are TGTGCCAGCAGCTTATTAGTCTCCCGGGACAGGGGGAATGGCTACACCTTC.

This chain joins TRBV6-5 and TRBJ1-1; D gene unclear. Trimming stripped 5 bases from V and 0 bases from J, with 10 bases between. Germline CDR1 reads MNHEY; CDR2 reads SVGAGI. The CDR3 has 14 residues. The CDR3 reads CASSRISVNTEAFF. The CDR3 coding sequence is TGTGCCAGCAGTAGGATATCAGTGAACACTGAAGCTTTCTTT.

V gene TRBV7-9 combines with J gene TRBJ2-1; tentatively, D is TRBD1 or TRBD2 (6 bases each). The V end lost 5 bases, the J end lost 6 bases, and 29 bases lay between the germline ends. Looked up from germline, CDR1 is SEHNR and CDR2 is FQNEAQ (reference sequence). This CDR3 has 19 residues. The DNA for the CDR3 is TGTGCCAGCAGCCTTAGAGAAGGGGGATTTCGCGGGACGCGCAATGAGCAGTTCTTC. This gives the protein CASSLREGGFRGTRNEQFF.

This clone was recorded only once. This chain links TRBV5-4 with TRBJ2-5; D may be TRBD2 (6 bases). Trimming stripped 6 bases from V and 5 bases from J, with 14 bases between. The germline CDR1 and CDR2 sequences are SGHNT and YYREEE (reference sequence). The CDR3 contains 13 residues. This CDR3 reads CASTPSGRETQYF. Here the CDR3 DNA reads TGTGCCAGCACCCCGTCAGGGAGGGAGACCCAGTACTTC.

The genes are TRBV11-2 and TRBJ2-7; D unclear. The V gene's germline CDR1 is SGHAT and CDR2 FQNNGV. Trimming shortened V by 5 bases and J by 3 bases, and 8 bases separated the two germline ends. The CDR3 runs 12 residues. As DNA, the CDR3 is TGTGCCAGCAGCCAAAACCTCTACGAGCAGTACTTC. Amino acids: CASSQNLYEQYF.